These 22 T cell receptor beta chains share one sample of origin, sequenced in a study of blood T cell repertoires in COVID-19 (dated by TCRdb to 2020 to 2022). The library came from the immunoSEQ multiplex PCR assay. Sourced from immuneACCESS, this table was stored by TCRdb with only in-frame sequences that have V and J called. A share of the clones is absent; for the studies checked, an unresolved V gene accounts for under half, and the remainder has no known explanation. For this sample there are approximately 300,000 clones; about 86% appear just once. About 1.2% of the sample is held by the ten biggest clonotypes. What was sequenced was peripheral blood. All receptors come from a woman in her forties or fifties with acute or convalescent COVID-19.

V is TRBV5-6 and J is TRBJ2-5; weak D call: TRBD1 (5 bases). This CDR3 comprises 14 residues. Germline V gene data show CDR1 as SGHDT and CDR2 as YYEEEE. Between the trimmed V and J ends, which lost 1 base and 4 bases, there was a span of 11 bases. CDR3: CASSLNGHIETQYF. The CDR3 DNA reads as TGTGCCAGCAGCTTGAACGGACATATAGAGACCCAGTACTTC.

CDR3 amino acids: CASSSLRAGEETQYF. The CDR3 DNA follows: TGTGCCAGCAGCTCCCTTCGGGCAGGGGAAGAGACCCAGTACTTC. The V gene is TRBV5-6, the J gene TRBJ2-5, with D perhaps TRBD1 (6 bases). V lost 3 bases and J lost 3, with 15 bases in between. The CDR3 loop spans 15 amino acids. CDR1 is SGHDT and CDR2 is YYEEEE in the germline V gene.

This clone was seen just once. The chain's CDR3 is CAWSGRLAFTGELFF. CDR3 coding DNA: TGTGCCTGGAGTGGGAGACTAGCATTCACCGGGGAGCTGTTTTTT. The rearrangement joins TRBV30 to TRBJ2-2; 7 bases agree with TRBD2. The CDR3 runs to 15 residues. Germline lookup yields CDR1 GTSNPN and CDR2 SVGIG (reference sequence). The ends lost 1 base at V and 4 bases at J; junction bases unmatched: 6.

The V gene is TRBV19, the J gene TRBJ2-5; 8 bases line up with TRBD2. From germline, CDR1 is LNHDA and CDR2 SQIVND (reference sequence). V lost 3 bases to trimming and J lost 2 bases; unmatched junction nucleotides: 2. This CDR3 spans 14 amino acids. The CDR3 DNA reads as TGTGCCAGTAGTATGCGGGGGGTACAAGAGACCCAGTACTTC. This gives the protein CASSMRGVQETQYF. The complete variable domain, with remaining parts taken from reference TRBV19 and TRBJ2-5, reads DGGITQSPKYLFRKEGQNVTLSCEQNLNHDAMYWYRQDPGQGLRLIYYSQIVNDFQKGDIAEGYSVSREKKESFPLTVTSAQKNPTAFYLCASSMRGVQETQYFGPGTRLLVL.

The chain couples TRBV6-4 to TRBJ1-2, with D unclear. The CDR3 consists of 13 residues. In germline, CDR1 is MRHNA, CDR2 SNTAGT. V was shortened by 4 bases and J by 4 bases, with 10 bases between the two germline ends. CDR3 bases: TGTGCCAGCAGTGTGGGAGGTAGCTATGGCTACACCTTC. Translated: CASSVGGSYGYTF.

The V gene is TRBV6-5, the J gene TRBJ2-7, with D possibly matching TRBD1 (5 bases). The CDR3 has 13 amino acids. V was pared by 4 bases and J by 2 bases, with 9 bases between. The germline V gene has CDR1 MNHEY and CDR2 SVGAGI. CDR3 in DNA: TGTGCCAGCAGTTTTGACAGCACCTACGAGCAGTACGTC. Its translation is CASSFDSTYEQYV.

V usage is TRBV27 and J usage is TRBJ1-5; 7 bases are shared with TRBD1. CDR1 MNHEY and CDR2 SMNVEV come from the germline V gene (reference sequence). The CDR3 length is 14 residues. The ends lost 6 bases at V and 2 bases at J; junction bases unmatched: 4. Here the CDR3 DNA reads TGTGCCAGCAGCGCAGGGGGTCGCAATCAGCCCCAGCATTTT. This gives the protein CASSAGGRNQPQHF.

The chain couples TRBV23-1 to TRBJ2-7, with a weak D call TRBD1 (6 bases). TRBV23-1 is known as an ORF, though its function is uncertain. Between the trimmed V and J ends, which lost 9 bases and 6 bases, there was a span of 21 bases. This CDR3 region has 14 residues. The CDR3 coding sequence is TGCGCCAGACACGGGACACCTCTCCCGCTCGAGCAGTACGTC. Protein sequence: CARHGTPLPLEQYV.

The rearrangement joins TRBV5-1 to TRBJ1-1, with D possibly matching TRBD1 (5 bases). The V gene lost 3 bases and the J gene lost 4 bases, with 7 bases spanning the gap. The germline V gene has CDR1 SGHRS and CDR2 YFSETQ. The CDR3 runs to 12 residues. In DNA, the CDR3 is TGCGCCAGCAGCTCAGGGTTCACTGAAGCTTTCTTT. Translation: CASSSGFTEAFF.

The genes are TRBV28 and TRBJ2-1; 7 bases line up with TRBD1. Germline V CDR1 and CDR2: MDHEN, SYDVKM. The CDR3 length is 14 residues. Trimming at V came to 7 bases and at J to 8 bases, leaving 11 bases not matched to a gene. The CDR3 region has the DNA TGTGCCAGCAACCCTGCACAGGGGATCGATGAGCAGTTCTTC. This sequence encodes CASNPAQGIDEQFF.

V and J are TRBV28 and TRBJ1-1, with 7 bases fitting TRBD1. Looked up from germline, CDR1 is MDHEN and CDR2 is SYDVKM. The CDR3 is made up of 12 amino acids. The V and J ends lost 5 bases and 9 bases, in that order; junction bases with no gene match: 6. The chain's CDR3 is CASSETGTKAFF. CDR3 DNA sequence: TGTGCCAGCAGTGAGACAGGGACCAAAGCTTTCTTT.

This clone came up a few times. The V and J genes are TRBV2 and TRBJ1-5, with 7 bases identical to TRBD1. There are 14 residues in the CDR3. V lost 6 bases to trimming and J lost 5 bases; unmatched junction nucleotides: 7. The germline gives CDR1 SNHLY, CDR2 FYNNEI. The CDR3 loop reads CASRGGQFDQPQHF. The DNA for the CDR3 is TGTGCCAGCAGAGGGGGACAGTTCGATCAGCCCCAGCATTTT.

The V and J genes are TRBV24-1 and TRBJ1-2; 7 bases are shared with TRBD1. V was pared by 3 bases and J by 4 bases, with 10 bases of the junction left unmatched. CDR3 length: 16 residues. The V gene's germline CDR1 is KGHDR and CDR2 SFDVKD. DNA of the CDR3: TGTGCCACCAGTGATACGATAGACAGGGAGACCTATGGCTACACCTTC. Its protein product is CATSDTIDRETYGYTF.

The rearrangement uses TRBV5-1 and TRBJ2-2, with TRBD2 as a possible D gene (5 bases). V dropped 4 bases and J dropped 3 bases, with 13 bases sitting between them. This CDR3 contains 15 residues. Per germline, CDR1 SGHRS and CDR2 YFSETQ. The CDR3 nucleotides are TGCGCCAGCAGCCCACTCGAGGGATACACCGGGGAGCTGTTTTTT. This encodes CASSPLEGYTGELFF.

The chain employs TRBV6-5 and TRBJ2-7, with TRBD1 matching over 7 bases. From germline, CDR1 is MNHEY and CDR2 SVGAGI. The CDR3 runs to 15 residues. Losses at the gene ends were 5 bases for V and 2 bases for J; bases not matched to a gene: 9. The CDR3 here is CASSQVTGVAYEQYF. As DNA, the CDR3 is TGTGCCAGCAGTCAGGTAACAGGGGTCGCCTACGAGCAGTACTTC.

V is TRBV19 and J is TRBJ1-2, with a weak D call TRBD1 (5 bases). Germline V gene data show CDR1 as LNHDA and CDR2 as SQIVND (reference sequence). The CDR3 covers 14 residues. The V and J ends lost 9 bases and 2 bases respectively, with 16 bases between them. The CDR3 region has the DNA TGTGCCAGCAGAACTCTAAGGGGAAACTATGGCTACACCTTC. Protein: CASRTLRGNYGYTF.

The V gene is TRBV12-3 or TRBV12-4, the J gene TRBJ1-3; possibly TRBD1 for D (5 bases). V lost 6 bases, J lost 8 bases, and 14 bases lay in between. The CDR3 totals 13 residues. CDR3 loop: CASRRQPQDTIYF. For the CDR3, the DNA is TGTGCCAGCAGGCGACAGCCCCAGGACACCATATATTTT.

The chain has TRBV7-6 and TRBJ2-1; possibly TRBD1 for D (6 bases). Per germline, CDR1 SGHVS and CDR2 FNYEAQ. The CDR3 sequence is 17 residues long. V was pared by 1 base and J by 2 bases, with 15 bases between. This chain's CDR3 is CASSLGGLGPPYNEQFF. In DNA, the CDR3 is TGTGCCAGCAGCTTAGGGGGGCTGGGGCCCCCCTACAATGAGCAGTTCTTC.

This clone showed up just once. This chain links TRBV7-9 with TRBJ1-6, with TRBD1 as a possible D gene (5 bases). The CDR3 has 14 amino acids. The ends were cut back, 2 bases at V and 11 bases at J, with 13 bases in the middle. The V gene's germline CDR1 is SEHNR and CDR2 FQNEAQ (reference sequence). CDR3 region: CASSLSGPGAPLHF. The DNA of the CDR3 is TGTGCCAGCAGCTTATCCGGGCCGGGGGCACCCCTCCACTTT.

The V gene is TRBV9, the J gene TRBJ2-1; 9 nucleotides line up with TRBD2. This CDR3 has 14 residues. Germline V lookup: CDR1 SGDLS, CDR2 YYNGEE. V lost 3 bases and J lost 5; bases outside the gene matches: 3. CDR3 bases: TGTGCCAGCAGCGGAATAGCGGGGGACAATGAGCAGTTCTTC. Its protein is CASSGIAGDNEQFF.

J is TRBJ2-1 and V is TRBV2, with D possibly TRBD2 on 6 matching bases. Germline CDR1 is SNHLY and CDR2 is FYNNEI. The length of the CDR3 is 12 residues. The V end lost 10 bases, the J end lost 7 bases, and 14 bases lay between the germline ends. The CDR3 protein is CAISGRPNEQFF. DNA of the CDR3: TGTGCCATCTCGGGGAGGCCGAATGAGCAGTTCTTC.

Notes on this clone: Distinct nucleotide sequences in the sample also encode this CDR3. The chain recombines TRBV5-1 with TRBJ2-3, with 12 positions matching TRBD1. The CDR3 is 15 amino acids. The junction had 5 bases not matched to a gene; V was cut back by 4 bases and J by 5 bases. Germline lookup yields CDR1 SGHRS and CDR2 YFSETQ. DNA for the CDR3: TGCGCCAGCAGCCTGGGACAGGGGGCAGGAGATACGCAGTATTTT. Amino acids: CASSLGQGAGDTQYF.